The entry that follows covers one T cell receptor beta chain sequence. The antigen is undetermined. This table comes from immunoSEQ multiplex PCR, and its TCRdb copy is limited to in-frame clones, with some not included. Of 950,000 to 1,100,000 clones in the sample, under 80% were seen once. The data were taken from a study of shared clonotypes between healthy human individuals. For the study at large: Each donor's CD4 naive and CD4 memory cells filled three plates apiece, CD8 naive two, and CD8 memory one. Regarding the study as a whole: Naive subsets typically showed greater estimated richness than memory subsets.

Germline assignment: CDR1 MNHNY and CDR2 SVGAGI (reference sequence). The CDR3 loop spans 16 amino acids. The V end lost 6 bases, the J end lost 6 bases, and 21 bases lay between the germline ends. In the CD4+ fraction, cells were divided into CD45RA+ naive and CD45RA-negative memory subsets. The sample consisted of memory CD4+ T cells sorted from blood. Subset: CD45RA-negative fraction. The chain couples TRBV6-6 to TRBJ2-1, with D possibly TRBD2 on 5 matching bases. The receptor's source is a man aged 18 to 29 in good health. DNA for the CDR3: TGTGCCAGCAGCCCCGGGGTTCGGAAAGATGGCAATGAGCAGTTCTTC. Amino acid sequence: CASSPGVRKDGNEQFF.